This T cell receptor (beta chain) was sequenced for a study of T cells in Graves' hyperthyroidism and ophthalmopathy. Study information: Blood was drawn when the patient was first diagnosed and still untreated.

This clonotype was observed at least ten times. Its antigen is unidentified. The CDR3 has 14 amino acids. The V and J ends lost 3 bases and 6 bases respectively, with 15 bases between them. CDR1 is MDHEN and CDR2 is SYDVKM in the germline V gene. Study results and limitations: Researchers report that a 13 V-J model separated ophthalmopathy from stable hyperthyroidism. Ophthalmopathy prediction by the model preceded onset by a median about 6 months.

From RNA transcripts, TCR beta CDR3 regions were amplified. Initially, a first-round RT-PCR of the TCR CDR3 employed the HTBI primer set. A single record per CDR3 protein comes from TCRdb applying MiXCR to the multiplex PCR reads. The data show some 210,000 distinct CDR3 sequences, over 15% seen once. The TCR was taken from a man between 50 and 59 years old with Graves' hyperthyroidism. Sequenced input: blood. The chain recombines TRBV28 with TRBJ2-7; either TRBD1 or TRBD2 may supply D (5 bases each). CDR3 in DNA: TGTGCCAGCAGTTTTAATGCAGGGACGGGCGAGCAGTACTTC. It translates to CASSFNAGTGEQYF.